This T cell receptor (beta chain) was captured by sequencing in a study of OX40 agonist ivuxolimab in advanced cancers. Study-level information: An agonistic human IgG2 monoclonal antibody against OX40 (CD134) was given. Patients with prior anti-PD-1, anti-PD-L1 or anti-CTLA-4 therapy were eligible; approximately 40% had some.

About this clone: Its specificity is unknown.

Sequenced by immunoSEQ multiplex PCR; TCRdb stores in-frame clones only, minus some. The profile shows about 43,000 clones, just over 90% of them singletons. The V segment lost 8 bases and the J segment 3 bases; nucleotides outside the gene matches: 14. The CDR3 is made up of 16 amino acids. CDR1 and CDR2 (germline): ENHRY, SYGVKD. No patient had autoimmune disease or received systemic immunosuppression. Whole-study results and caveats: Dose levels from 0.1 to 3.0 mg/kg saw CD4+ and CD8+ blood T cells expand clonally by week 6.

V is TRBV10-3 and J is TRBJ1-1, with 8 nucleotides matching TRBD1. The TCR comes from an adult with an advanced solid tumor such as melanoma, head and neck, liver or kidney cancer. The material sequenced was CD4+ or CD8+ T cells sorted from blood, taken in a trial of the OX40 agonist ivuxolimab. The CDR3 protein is CAIAQGARETYTEAFF. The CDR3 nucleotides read TGTGCCATCGCGCAGGGGGCGCGGGAGACGTACACTGAAGCTTTCTTT.